Listed below are T cell receptor beta chains from one sample, sequenced in a study of post-analysis software for immune sequencing data. From the PCR reads, TCRdb called clonotypes with MiXCR, one entry per CDR3 protein. The sample yields about 460,000 distinct CDR3 sequences, approximately 45% seen once. The specimen sequenced was blood. These receptors all stem from a girl aged 5 to 17 with multiple sclerosis. Each CDR3 is given with its conserved first and last residue. The order of the fields is clone size, V gene, J gene, D gene, CDR3 DNA, CDR3 protein. D genes are given only for firm matches. Rows may omit the clone size; those that give it use once, few, many or a size class.

clone size: once
V gene: TRBV29-1
J gene: TRBJ2-7
D gene: -
CDR3 DNA: TGCAGCCTTATAAGAGGTTACGAGCAGTACTTC
CDR3 protein: CSLIRGYEQYF

clone size: few
V gene: TRBV25-1
J gene: TRBJ2-7
D gene: -
CDR3 DNA: TGTGCCAGCAGTGCCTCAGCTGTCGCTCCCAGCTACGAGCAGTACTTC
CDR3 protein: CASSASAVAPSYEQYF

clone size: -
V gene: TRBV10-3
J gene: TRBJ2-4
D gene: -
CDR3 DNA: TGTGCCATCAGGGACAGTTCTGACAAAAACATTCAGTACTTC
CDR3 protein: CAIRDSSDKNIQYF

clone size: -
V gene: TRBV5-6
J gene: TRBJ2-1
D gene: TRBD2
CDR3 DNA: TGTGCCAGCAGCTGGGAGGCGACTAGCGGGTACAATGAGCAGTTCTTC
CDR3 protein: CASSWEATSGYNEQFF

clone size: -
V gene: TRBV5-1
J gene: TRBJ2-3
D gene: TRBD2
CDR3 DNA: TGCGCCAGCAGGGATGTCCTAGCGGGACACACAGATACGCAGTATTTT
CDR3 protein: CASRDVLAGHTDTQYF

clone size: few
V gene: TRBV12-3/TRBV12-4
J gene: TRBJ2-6
D gene: -
CDR3 DNA: TGTGCCAGCCTTTTTGGGGCTGGGGCCAACGTCCTGACTTTC
CDR3 protein: CASLFGAGANVLTF

clone size: -
V gene: TRBV28
J gene: TRBJ2-1
D gene: -
CDR3 DNA: TGTGCCAGCAGTTTTCCCGCCGGGGAGCAGTTCTTC
CDR3 protein: CASSFPAGEQFF

clone size: few
V gene: TRBV3-1
J gene: TRBJ1-1
D gene: -
CDR3 DNA: TGTGCCAGCAGCCTTCAGAGCACCGAAGCTTTCTTT
CDR3 protein: CASSLQSTEAFF

clone size: -
V gene: TRBV20-1
J gene: TRBJ2-1
D gene: TRBD2
CDR3 DNA: TGCAGTGCTAGAGATGGCGGGAGGCCTCAGTACAATGAGCAGTTCTTC
CDR3 protein: CSARDGGRPQYNEQFF

clone size: -
V gene: TRBV20-1
J gene: TRBJ2-7
D gene: TRBD2
CDR3 DNA: TGCAGTGCTAGAGAGGGGACTAGCGAGCAGTACTTC
CDR3 protein: CSAREGTSEQYF

clone size: once
V gene: TRBV12-3/TRBV12-4
J gene: TRBJ1-5
D gene: -
CDR3 DNA: TGTGCCACCCAGAAGCAAATGGGCAATCAGCCCCAGCATTTT
CDR3 protein: CATQKQMGNQPQHF

clone size: few
V gene: TRBV15
J gene: TRBJ2-1
D gene: TRBD1
CDR3 DNA: TGTGCCACCAGCAGAGACCTTACAGGGGATGAGCAGTTCTTC
CDR3 protein: CATSRDLTGDEQFF

clone size: -
V gene: TRBV28
J gene: TRBJ1-2
D gene: -
CDR3 DNA: TGTGCCAGCAGTGATCCTCAGGAGATTGGCTACACCTTC
CDR3 protein: CASSDPQEIGYTF

clone size: -
V gene: TRBV5-1
J gene: TRBJ1-1
D gene: -
CDR3 DNA: TGCGCCAGCAGCTTGGTGCTCGGAGGGACTGAAGCTTTCTTT
CDR3 protein: CASSLVLGGTEAFF

clone size: few
V gene: TRBV6-5
J gene: TRBJ2-3
D gene: -
CDR3 DNA: TGTGCCAGCAGCTCCGAAACAGATACGCAGTATTTT
CDR3 protein: CASSSETDTQYF

clone size: -
V gene: TRBV2
J gene: TRBJ2-7
D gene: TRBD2
CDR3 DNA: TGTGCCAGCATGGGACTAGCGGGATCCTACGAGCAGTACTTC
CDR3 protein: CASMGLAGSYEQYF

clone size: few
V gene: TRBV20-1
J gene: TRBJ2-3
D gene: TRBD2
CDR3 DNA: TGCAGTGCTGTGGGGACTAGCGGAACGGGAGATACGCAGTATTTT
CDR3 protein: CSAVGTSGTGDTQYF

clone size: -
V gene: TRBV19
J gene: TRBJ2-1
D gene: -
CDR3 DNA: TGTGCCTCCGCGGAGGGACCCCACAATGAGCAGTTCTTC
CDR3 protein: CASAEGPHNEQFF

clone size: few
V gene: TRBV20-1
J gene: TRBJ2-7
D gene: -
CDR3 DNA: TGCAGTGCTAGAAAGGTCGGGAGTAGGCAGTACTTC
CDR3 protein: CSARKVGSRQYF